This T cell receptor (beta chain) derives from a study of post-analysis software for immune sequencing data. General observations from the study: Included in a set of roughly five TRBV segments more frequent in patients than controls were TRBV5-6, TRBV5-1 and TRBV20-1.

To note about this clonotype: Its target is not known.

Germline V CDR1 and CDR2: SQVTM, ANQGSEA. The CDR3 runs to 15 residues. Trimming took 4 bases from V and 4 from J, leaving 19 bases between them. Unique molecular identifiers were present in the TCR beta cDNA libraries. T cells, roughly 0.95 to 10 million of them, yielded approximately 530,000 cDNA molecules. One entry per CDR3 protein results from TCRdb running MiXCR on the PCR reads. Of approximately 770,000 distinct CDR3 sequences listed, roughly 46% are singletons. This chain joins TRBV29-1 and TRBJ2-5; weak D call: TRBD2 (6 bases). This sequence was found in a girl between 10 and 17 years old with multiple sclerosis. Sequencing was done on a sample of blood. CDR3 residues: CSVGAAGIGGETQYF. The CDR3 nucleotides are TGCAGCGTTGGGGCGGCGGGGATCGGTGGAGAGACCCAGTACTTC.